The rows below give T cell receptor beta chains drawn from one sample of a study of T cells expressing NK-cell markers. One entry per CDR3 protein, without DNA, is what TCRdb gives after re-calling the 5' RACE reads. The sample yields more than 90,000 distinct CDR3 sequences, of which the top ten take up around 18%. Input material: blood T cells: a sorted CD56 or NKG2C T cell subset, CD4+ or CD8+ T cells, or bulk PBMC T cells (not recorded which). These receptors came from a woman between 18 and 70 years old in good health. Both conserved end residues are part of each CDR3.

v_gene: TRBV6-2/TRBV6-3; j_gene: TRBJ2-7; CDR3aa: CASTYSYEQYF
v_gene: TRBV20-1; j_gene: TRBJ2-7; CDR3aa: CSARDLREDWDEQYF
v_gene: TRBV7-6; j_gene: TRBJ2-1; CDR3aa: CASSYQVDNEQFF
v_gene: TRBV6-5; j_gene: TRBJ1-4; CDR3aa: CASSYRGWDNEKLFF
v_gene: TRBV28; j_gene: TRBJ2-1; CDR3aa: CASSGPGDNGGNEQFF
v_gene: TRBV29-1; j_gene: TRBJ2-3; CDR3aa: CSVEEAGAPLDTQYF
v_gene: TRBV7-9; j_gene: TRBJ2-3; CDR3aa: CASSPSGGPSTDTQYF
v_gene: TRBV27; j_gene: TRBJ2-2; CDR3aa: CASSLWGNTGELFF
v_gene: TRBV28; j_gene: TRBJ2-3; CDR3aa: CASSLFLRDRSTDTQYF
v_gene: TRBV6-4; j_gene: TRBJ2-2; CDR3aa: CASSDVSGDTGELFF
v_gene: TRBV20-1; j_gene: TRBJ2-1; CDR3aa: CSARVNSYNEQFF
v_gene: TRBV29-1; j_gene: TRBJ2-3; CDR3aa: CSVVGPQESRADTQYF
v_gene: TRBV7-6; j_gene: TRBJ2-1; CDR3aa: CASTARSYNEQFF
v_gene: TRBV29-1; j_gene: TRBJ1-2; CDR3aa: CSVEGVGRGGYTF
v_gene: TRBV20-1; j_gene: TRBJ2-7; CDR3aa: CSAHLAGFYEQYF
v_gene: TRBV6-5; j_gene: TRBJ2-3; CDR3aa: CASSYSNGPVWYF